The 18 T cell receptor beta chains listed next were all sequenced from one sample in a study of radiotherapy plus CTLA-4 blockade in lung cancer. Sequencing used immunoSEQ multiplex PCR; TCRdb keeps in-frame clones, though not all of them. The table records around 56,000 clones, roughly 80% of them present only once. Sequenced here: peripheral blood, sampled from a patient treated with radiotherapy plus ipilimumab. These receptors were obtained from a human donor with non-small cell lung cancer who had a complete response to radiotherapy plus ipilimumab.

This clone was observed a handful of times. The rearrangement joins TRBV10-3 to TRBJ1-2; TRBD1 matches at 9 bases. The germline gives CDR1 ENHRY, CDR2 SYGVKD. The junction had 22 bases not matched to a gene; V was cut back by 4 bases and J by 1 base. This CDR3 spans 21 amino acids. CDR3 loop: CAISAGQGRGTNRNINYGYTF. In DNA form, the CDR3 reads TGTGCCATCAGTGCGGGACAGGGTCGAGGGACCAACCGAAATATTAACTATGGCTACACCTTC.

The V and J genes are TRBV30 and TRBJ2-1, with 7 bases matching TRBD2. V gave up 3 bases and J gave up 3 bases; unmatched junction bases: 5. Germline V gene data show CDR1 as GTSNPN and CDR2 as SVGIG (reference sequence). This CDR3 is built from 14 residues. DNA for the CDR3: TGTGCCTGGAGCGCAAAGCGGGACTACAATGAGCAGTTCTTC. This sequence encodes CAWSAKRDYNEQFF.

The J gene is TRBJ1-2, the V gene TRBV6-5; D is possibly TRBD1 (5 bases). The V gene lost 8 bases and the J gene lost 2 bases, with 15 bases spanning the gap. Germline values: CDR1 MNHEY, CDR2 SVGAGI. The CDR3 contains 14 residues. The DNA for the CDR3 is TGTGCCAGCTCCCGGGAGGGGTACAACTATGGCTACACCTTC. Translated, it gives CASSREGYNYGYTF.

The chain uses TRBV5-4 and TRBJ2-5; TRBD1 matches at 9 bases. Germline loops: CDR1 SGHNT, CDR2 YYREEE (reference sequence). This CDR3 region has 15 residues. V shed 4 bases and J 5 bases; nucleotides not matched to a gene: 9. CDR3 in amino acids: CASSPPQGALETQYF. The CDR3 DNA reads as TGTGCCAGCAGCCCCCCACAGGGGGCGTTGGAGACCCAGTACTTC.

The DNA for the CDR3 is TGTGCCAGCAGCTTGCTGGGGGGGTCTGAAGCTTTCTTT. Protein: CASSLLGGSEAFF. The chain is built from TRBV5-4 and TRBJ1-1, with D possibly being TRBD1 (5 bases). Between the trimmed V and J ends, which lost 1 base and 6 bases, there was a span of 10 bases. The CDR3 is made up of 13 amino acids. Germline values: CDR1 SGHNT, CDR2 YYREEE (reference sequence).

The CDR3 sequence is CASTSSGGTEKLFF. In DNA, the CDR3 is TGTGCCAGCACCTCCTCCGGGGGGACGGAGAAACTGTTTTTT. The V gene is TRBV11-3, the J gene TRBJ1-4; D perhaps matches TRBD1 (5 bases). The CDR3 loop spans 14 amino acids. Germline V CDR1 and CDR2: SGHNT, YENEEA. V was pared by 7 bases and J by 11 bases, with 20 bases between.

This chain joins TRBV6-6 and TRBJ2-5, with 11 bases matching TRBD1. Germline V gives CDR1 MNHNY, CDR2 SVGAGI (reference sequence). J was trimmed by 5 bases and V by 5 bases; bases with no gene match: 7. The CDR3 totals 15 residues. CDR3 bases: TGTGCCAGCAGTGCCGGGACAGGGGGTAGGGAGACCCAGTACTTC. Its protein is CASSAGTGGRETQYF.

The chain uses TRBV5-4 and TRBJ2-3; 7 bases align to TRBD2. V shed 5 bases and J 2 bases; nucleotides not matched to a gene: 8. CDR3 length: 15 amino acids. Germline CDR1 is SGHNT and CDR2 is YYREEE (reference sequence). CDR3 in amino acids: CASSSASGSTDTQYF. In nucleotides, the CDR3 is TGTGCCAGCAGTTCTGCTAGCGGCTCCACAGATACGCAGTATTTT.

The chain is built from TRBV18 and TRBJ2-1; 12 bases are shared with TRBD2. Trimming took 3 bases from V and 8 from J; bases not matched to a gene: 2. Germline V gene sequence: CDR1 KGHSH, CDR2 LQKENI. The CDR3 is 14 residues long. Written as DNA, the CDR3 is TGTGCCAGCTCACCCCGGACTAGCGGGGATGAGCAGTTCTTC. This translates into CASSPRTSGDEQFF.

This clone was detected a few times. V is TRBV5-4 and J is TRBJ1-2; TRBD1 aligns across 10 bases. V trimming: 4 bases; J trimming: 5 bases; junction bases outside the gene matches: 8. Per germline, CDR1 SGHNT and CDR2 YYREEE (reference sequence). This CDR3 region has 15 residues. The DNA of the CDR3 is TGTGCCAGCAGCACCCAGACAGGGGGCCCTTATGGCTACACCTTC. Residues: CASSTQTGGPYGYTF.

This chain connects TRBV7-9 to TRBJ2-1; a possible D gene is TRBD2 (5 bases). The CDR3 runs to 12 residues. The V and J ends lost 5 bases and 10 bases respectively, with 12 bases between them. The V gene's germline CDR1 is SEHNR and CDR2 FQNEAQ (reference sequence). CDR3 sequence: CASSQPPGEQFF. The CDR3 DNA is TGTGCCAGCAGCCAACCCCCGGGGGAGCAGTTCTTC.

The rearrangement uses TRBV5-1 and TRBJ1-1; D perhaps matches TRBD1 (6 bases). The CDR3 covers 15 residues. CDR1 and CDR2 from the germline V gene are SGHRS and YFSETQ. The V and J ends lost 4 bases and 0 bases respectively, with 13 bases between them. The CDR3 DNA reads TGCGCCAGCAGCACGACAGGAGACATGAACACTGAAGCTTTCTTT. It is translated as CASSTTGDMNTEAFF.

A single count supports this clone. The chain uses TRBV30 and TRBJ1-4, with 7 bases lining up with TRBD1. Germline CDR1 is GTSNPN and CDR2 is SVGIG (reference sequence). The CDR3 extends over 13 amino acids. The V and J ends lost 2 bases and 7 bases, in that order; junction bases with no gene match: 4. The CDR3 is CAWSTGVGEKLFF. The CDR3 DNA reads as TGTGCCTGGAGTACAGGGGTTGGTGAAAAACTGTTTTTT. Drawing the rest from reference TRBV30 and TRBJ1-4, the complete variable domain is SQTIHQWPATLVQPVGSPLSLECTVEGTSNPNLYWYRQAAGRGLQLLFYSVGIGQISSEVPQNLSASRPQDRQFILSSKKLLLSDSGFYLCAWSTGVGEKLFFGSGTQLSVL.

This sequence joins TRBV5-1 and TRBJ2-5; 8 bases are a match to TRBD2. The germline gives CDR1 SGHRS, CDR2 YFSETQ. V lost 2 bases and J lost 9; bases outside the gene matches: 9. The CDR3 has 14 amino acids. The CDR3: CASSFGSGGNSQYF. The CDR3 DNA sequence: TGCGCCAGCAGCTTTGGAAGCGGGGGAAATTCCCAGTACTTC.

The chain employs TRBV15 and TRBJ2-2; 10 bases fit TRBD2. After removal of 3 bases from V and 4 bases from J, the junction contained 5 bases not matched to a gene. The CDR3 loop spans 16 amino acids. CDR1 and CDR2 from the germline V gene are LNHNV and YYDKDF (reference sequence). CDR3 nucleotides: TGTGCCACCAGCAGGGGGACTAGCGTGATCACCGGGGAGCTGTTTTTT. It specifies CATSRGTSVITGELFF.

This clone was seen ten or more times. The CDR3 loop is CASSLGGTGDGPQHF. The CDR3 DNA reads TGTGCCAGCAGCTTAGGGGGGACAGGGGACGGGCCCCAGCATTTT. The chain combines TRBV7-8 with TRBJ1-5; 10 bases are shared with TRBD1. Germline V gives CDR1 SGHVS, CDR2 FQNEAQ. V was clipped by 1 base and J by 9 bases; unmatched bases: 6. There are 15 residues in the CDR3.

The CDR3 DNA follows: TGTGCCGGCAAAGGGACAGAAAGCGGCTACACCTTC. It is translated as CAGKGTESGYTF. V gene TRBV30 combines with J gene TRBJ1-2, with TRBD1 matching over 7 bases. Germline V gene data show CDR1 as GTSNPN and CDR2 as SVGIG (reference sequence). This CDR3 contains 12 residues. Trimming cost V 8 bases and J 8 bases; bases outside gene matches: 11.

Only a few counts were recorded for this clone. The chain links TRBV7-9 to TRBJ1-3; a weak D match, TRBD1 (6 bases). V was shortened by 5 bases and J by 1 base, with 12 bases between the two germline ends. This CDR3 is 15 amino acids long. The V gene's germline CDR1 is SEHNR and CDR2 FQNEAQ (reference sequence). This chain's CDR3 is CASSPFGQSGNTIYF. CDR3 bases: TGTGCCAGCAGCCCCTTTGGACAGTCTGGAAACACCATATATTTT.